This T cell receptor (beta chain) was documented in a study of cytomegalovirus exposure and HLA in healthy donors. General observations from the study: Reportedly, TCR beta sequences accurately predicted HLA-A and HLA-B alleles in most subjects.

The CDR3 extends over 17 amino acids. Germline CDR1 reads MNHEY; CDR2 reads SMNVEV (reference sequence). With 2 bases removed from V and 2 bases from J, the gap between germline ends came to 17 bases. The study ran its PCR with 60 Vbeta and 13 Jbeta primers. The repertoire was sequenced with immunoSEQ multiplex PCR; TCRdb's copy has only in-frame clones and lacks some. The sample holds under 200,000 clones, 84% seen once. In the case of this clone: Antigen specificity is unknown.

Sequencing was done on a sample of PBMCs. This chain joins TRBV27 and TRBJ2-3, with D possibly being TRBD2 (7 bases). The sequence derives from a boy younger than 10 in good health and CMV-seronegative. The CDR3 nucleotides read TGTGCCAGCAGTTTAATTATAGGGGGAGGGCCCACAGATACGCAGTATTTT. Translating gives CASSLIIGGGPTDTQYF.